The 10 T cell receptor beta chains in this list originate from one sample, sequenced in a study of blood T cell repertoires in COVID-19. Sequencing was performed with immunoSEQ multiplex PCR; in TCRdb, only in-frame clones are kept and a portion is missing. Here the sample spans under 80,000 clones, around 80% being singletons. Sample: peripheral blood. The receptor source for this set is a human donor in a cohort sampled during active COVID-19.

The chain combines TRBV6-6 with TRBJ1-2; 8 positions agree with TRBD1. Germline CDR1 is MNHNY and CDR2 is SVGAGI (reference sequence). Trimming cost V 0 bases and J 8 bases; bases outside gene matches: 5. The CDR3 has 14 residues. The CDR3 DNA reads TGTGCCAGCAGTTACTCGACAGGGGACAGCGGCTACACCTTC. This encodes CASSYSTGDSGYTF.

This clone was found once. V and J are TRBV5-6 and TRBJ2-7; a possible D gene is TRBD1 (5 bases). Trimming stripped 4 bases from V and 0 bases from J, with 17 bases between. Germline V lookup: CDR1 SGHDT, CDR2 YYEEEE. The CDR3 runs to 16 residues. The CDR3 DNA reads TGTGCCAGCAGCACCCACGGTTGGGGCCGCTCCTACGAGCAGTACGTC. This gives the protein CASSTHGWGRSYEQYV.

The CDR3 DNA is TGTGCCAGTAGTATAGGACTAGCGGGGAGAAAAGAGACCCAGTACTTC. Amino acids: CASSIGLAGRKETQYF. V usage is TRBV19 and J usage is TRBJ2-5, with 11 nucleotides matching TRBD2. The germline gives CDR1 LNHDA, CDR2 SQIVND (reference sequence). The length of the CDR3 is 16 residues. V was clipped by 1 base and J by 3 bases; unmatched bases: 4.

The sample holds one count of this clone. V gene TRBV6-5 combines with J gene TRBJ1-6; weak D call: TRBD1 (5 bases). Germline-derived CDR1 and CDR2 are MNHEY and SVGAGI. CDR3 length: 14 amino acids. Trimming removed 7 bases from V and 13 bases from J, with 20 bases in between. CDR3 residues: CASNLGGGLSPLHF. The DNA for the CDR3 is TGTGCCAGCAATCTCGGGGGGGGTTTAAGCCCCCTCCACTTT.

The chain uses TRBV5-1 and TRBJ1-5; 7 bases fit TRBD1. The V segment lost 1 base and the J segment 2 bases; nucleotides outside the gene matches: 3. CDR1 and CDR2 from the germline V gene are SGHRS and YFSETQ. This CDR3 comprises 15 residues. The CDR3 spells CASSLSGGGNQPQHF. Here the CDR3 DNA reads TGCGCCAGCAGCTTGTCAGGGGGTGGCAATCAGCCCCAGCATTTT.

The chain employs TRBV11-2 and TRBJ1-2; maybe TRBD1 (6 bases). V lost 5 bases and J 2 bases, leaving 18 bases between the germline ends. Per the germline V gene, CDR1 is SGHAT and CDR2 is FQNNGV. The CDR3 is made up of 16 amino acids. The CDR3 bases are TGTGCCAGCAGCCCGCCGGGCGTGGGGGCGAACTATGGCTACACCTTC. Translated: CASSPPGVGANYGYTF.

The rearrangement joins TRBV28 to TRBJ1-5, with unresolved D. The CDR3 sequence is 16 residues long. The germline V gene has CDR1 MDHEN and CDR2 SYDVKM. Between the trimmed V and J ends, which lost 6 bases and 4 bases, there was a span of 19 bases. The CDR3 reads CASRFPGGLLNQPQHF. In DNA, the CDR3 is TGTGCCAGCAGATTTCCTGGCGGACTTCTTAATCAGCCCCAGCATTTT.

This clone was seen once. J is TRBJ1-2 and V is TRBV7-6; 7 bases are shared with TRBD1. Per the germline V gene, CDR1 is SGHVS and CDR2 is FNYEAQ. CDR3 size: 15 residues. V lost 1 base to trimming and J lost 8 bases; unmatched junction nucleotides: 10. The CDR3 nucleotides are TGTGCCAGCAGCTTAGAGGACAGGTCGGTCGGAGGCTACACCTTC. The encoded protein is CASSLEDRSVGGYTF.

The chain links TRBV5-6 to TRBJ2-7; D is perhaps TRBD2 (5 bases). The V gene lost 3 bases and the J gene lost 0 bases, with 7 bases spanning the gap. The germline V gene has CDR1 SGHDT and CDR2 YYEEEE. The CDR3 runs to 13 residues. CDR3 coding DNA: TGTGCCAGCAGCTCACGGGGCTCCTACGAGCAGTACGTC. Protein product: CASSSRGSYEQYV.

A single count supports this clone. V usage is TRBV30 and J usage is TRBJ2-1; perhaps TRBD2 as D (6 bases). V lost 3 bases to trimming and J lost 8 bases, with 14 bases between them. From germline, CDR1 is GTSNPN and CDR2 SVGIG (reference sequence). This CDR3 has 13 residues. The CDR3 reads CAWSSRGTDEQFF. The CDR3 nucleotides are TGTGCCTGGAGCTCCCGGGGGACCGATGAGCAGTTCTTC.